This passage covers 17 T cell receptor beta chains from one sample sequenced in a study of blood T cells in healthy people across ages. A second about 6 to 12 cycle PCR used barcoded and J-beta primers. Via MiXCR, TCRdb re-called the 5' RACE reads, giving one row per CDR3 protein. This table has more than 650,000 distinct CDR3 sequences, 22% appearing once. The sequencing input was blood. These receptors were collected from a man in his 70s in good health.

V and J are TRBV12-3 or TRBV12-4 and TRBJ2-7; D gene uncertain. The CDR3 extends over 15 amino acids. V lost 3 bases to trimming and J lost 2 bases, with 14 bases between them. CDR3 bases: TGTGCCAGCAGTTTCGGTTTCGCGGTACCCTACGAGCAGTACTTC. Translation: CASSFGFAVPYEQYF.

This clonotype occurred a few times. The rearrangement links TRBV18 to TRBJ1-5, with 7 bases that match TRBD1. The CDR3 loop spans 14 amino acids. Germline V gives CDR1 KGHSH, CDR2 LQKENI. V trimming: 3 bases; J trimming: 4 bases; junction bases outside the gene matches: 3. CDR3: CASSPGTVNQPQHF. Written as DNA, the CDR3 is TGTGCCAGCTCACCGGGGACAGTTAATCAGCCCCAGCATTTT. Together with reference TRBV18 and TRBJ1-5, the CDR3 gives the full variable domain: NAGVMQNPRHLVRRRGQEARLRCSPMKGHSHVYWYRQLPEEGLKFMVYLQKENIIDESGMPKERFSAEFPKEGPSILRIQQVVRGDSAAYFCASSPGTVNQPQHFGDGTRLSIL.

This clonotype was detected a few times. The CDR3: CASSSLGSYEQYV. In DNA form, the CDR3 reads TGTGCCAGCAGTTCGTTAGGCTCCTACGAGCAGTACGTC. V is TRBV6-2 or TRBV6-3 and J is TRBJ2-7; D call uncertain. Germline V gives CDR1 MNHEY, CDR2 SVGEGT. The CDR3 length is 13 residues. V lost 4 bases, J lost 0 bases, and 7 bases lay in between.

The chain has TRBV3-1 and TRBJ2-3; 7 nucleotides align to TRBD1. Trimming removed 4 bases from V and 9 bases from J; junction bases left unmatched: 10. Per the germline V gene, CDR1 is LGHDT and CDR2 is YNNKEL (reference sequence). The CDR3 contains 14 residues. In nucleotides, the CDR3 is TGTGCCAGCAGCCCCGACCGGGACAGTAAGACGCAGTATTTT. This codes for CASSPDRDSKTQYF.

This chain uses TRBV5-1 with TRBJ2-3; 9 bases align to TRBD1. Trimming removed 2 bases from V and 6 bases from J; junction bases left unmatched: 7. The CDR3 loop spans 15 amino acids. Per germline, CDR1 SGHRS and CDR2 YFSETQ. Written as DNA, the CDR3 is TGCGCCAGCAGCTTTCGGACACAGGGGGCGGATACGCAGTATTTT. It is translated as CASSFRTQGADTQYF.

This clonotype was counted a few times. This sequence joins TRBV2 and TRBJ2-1, with 9 positions matching TRBD2. The J call may be wrong; the DNA end is better matched by TRBJ2-5. CDR3 length: 15 residues. Germline loops: CDR1 SNHLY, CDR2 FYNNEI. The CDR3 DNA reads TGTGCCAGCAGCGGACGACTAGCGGCCCAAGAGACCCAGTACTTC. As protein: CASSGRLAAQETQYF.

This sequence joins TRBV9 and TRBJ2-7, with TRBD2 matching 8 bases. The germline V gene encodes CDR1 SGDLS and CDR2 YYNGEE. V trimming: 0 bases; J trimming: 2 bases; junction bases outside the gene matches: 4. The CDR3 consists of 15 residues. CDR3 sequence reads: CASSVGAGETYEQYF. CDR3 sequence (DNA): TGTGCCAGCAGCGTAGGAGCGGGGGAGACCTACGAGCAGTACTTC.

This clonotype was counted once. This chain connects TRBV5-1 to TRBJ2-3; possible D gene TRBD2, 6 bases. V lost 3 bases, J lost 5 bases, and 13 bases lay in between. The CDR3 is made up of 14 amino acids. Germline V gene data show CDR1 as SGHRS and CDR2 as YFSETQ. CDR3 sequence: CASSSEGEKDTQYF. The CDR3 nucleotides are TGCGCCAGCAGCTCGGAGGGAGAAAAAGATACGCAGTATTTT. The full variable domain, its missing parts supplied by reference TRBV5-1 and TRBJ2-3, is KAGVTQTPRYLIKTRGQQVTLSCSPISGHRSVSWYQQTPGQGLQFLFEYFSETQRNKGNFPGRFSGRQFSNSRSEMNVSTLELGDSALYLCASSSEGEKDTQYFGPGTRLTVL.

The V call is TRBV12-3 or TRBV12-4, the J call TRBJ2-2, with D tentatively TRBD2 (5 bases). CDR3 length: 14 residues. V was shortened by 5 bases and J by 4 bases, with 11 bases between the two germline ends. The CDR3 is CASSPRASTGELFF. The CDR3 DNA reads TGTGCCAGCAGTCCGAGGGCAAGCACCGGGGAGCTGTTTTTT.

The chain is built from TRBV27 and TRBJ1-5, with TRBD1 identical over 7 bases. The V gene's germline CDR1 is MNHEY and CDR2 SMNVEV (reference sequence). This CDR3 contains 15 residues. With 4 bases clipped from V and 6 bases from J, the junction kept 9 bases outside the gene matches. The CDR3 loop is CASSSSDRRGQPQHF. The CDR3 DNA reads TGTGCCAGCAGTTCCTCGGACAGGAGGGGTCAGCCCCAGCATTTT.

J is TRBJ2-4 and V is TRBV5-1; 8 positions match TRBD2. The germline V gene has CDR1 SGHRS and CDR2 YFSETQ. V was pared by 0 bases and J by 6 bases, with 8 bases of the junction left unmatched. CDR3 size: 16 residues. CDR3 DNA sequence: TGCGCCAGCAGCTTGGTCGTAGCGGGGACCTTAAACATTCAGTACTTC. This encodes CASSLVVAGTLNIQYF.

This clonotype was detected many times. The chain recombines TRBV6-2 or TRBV6-3 with TRBJ2-6; D unclear. The V end lost 0 bases, the J end lost 4 bases, and 4 bases lay between the germline ends. Germline lookup yields CDR1 MNHEY and CDR2 SVGEGT. This CDR3 is 14 amino acids long. This CDR3 reads CASSYSRGANVLTF. In DNA, the CDR3 is TGTGCCAGCAGTTACTCGCGGGGGGCCAACGTCCTGACTTTC.

The chain links TRBV28 to TRBJ2-3; 10 bases match TRBD2. Germline-derived CDR1 and CDR2 are MDHEN and SYDVKM. This CDR3 spans 15 amino acids. V dropped 4 bases and J dropped 8; count of bases not matched to a gene: 9. Written as DNA, the CDR3 is TGTGCCAGCAGTTCAGCGCTAGCGGGGGCAAGTACGCAGTATTTT. Its protein is CASSSALAGASTQYF. Full variable domain (missing parts from reference TRBV28 and TRBJ2-3): DVKVTQSSRYLVKRTGEKVFLECVQDMDHENMFWYRQDPGLGLRLIYFSYDVKMKEKGDIPEGYSVSREKKERFSLILESASTNQTSMYLCASSSALAGASTQYFGPGTRLTVL.

In its sample, this clonotype was seen many times. The chain is built from TRBV3-1 and TRBJ2-1; a weak D match, TRBD2 (6 bases). The germline V and J ends were trimmed by 4 bases and 6 bases, with 13 bases remaining between them. CDR3 length equals 14 residues. Germline CDR1 is LGHDT and CDR2 is YNNKEL (reference sequence). CDR3 region: CASSRWDSINEQFF. CDR3 DNA: TGTGCCAGCAGCCGATGGGACTCAATCAATGAGCAGTTCTTC.

J is TRBJ2-3 and V is TRBV5-8, with 10 bases lining up with TRBD2. Looked up from germline, CDR1 is SGHTS and CDR2 is YDEGEE. The CDR3 sequence is 18 residues long. V lost 2 bases and J lost 5; bases outside the gene matches: 14. The CDR3 DNA reads as TGTGCCAGCAGCTTAGGTCTAGCGGGAGTCCAATTGAGAGATACGCAGTATTTT. Its protein product is CASSLGLAGVQLRDTQYF.

The rearrangement uses TRBV7-2 and TRBJ2-5; D perhaps matches TRBD2 (6 bases). The J call may be in error: the DNA end matches TRBJ2-7 better. Germline V gene lookup returns CDR1 SGHTA and CDR2 FQGNSA. This CDR3 spans 12 amino acids. CDR3 coding DNA: TGTGCCAGCAGCTTGGGCGGGGTCGAGCAGTACGTC. As protein: CASSLGGVEQYV.

The chain uses TRBV29-1 and TRBJ1-1, with D unresolved. V shed 4 bases and J shed 1 base, with 10 bases lying between them. CDR1 is SQVTM, CDR2 ANQGSEA, per germline. This CDR3 has 13 amino acids. The CDR3 nucleotides are TGCAGCGTTGTGAGTAGGGAGAACACTGAAGCTTTCTTT. It translates to CSVVSRENTEAFF.